These 26 T cell receptor beta chains originate from one sample sequenced in a study of T cell responses to AZD1222 COVID-19 vaccine. The protocol was immunoSEQ multiplex PCR, while the TCRdb copy is restricted to in-frame clones and leaves out a portion. The data contain over 150,000 clones, more than 90% of them singletons. The sequences come from peripheral blood, collected on day 0 of AZD1222 vaccination. The receptors shown here come from an adult in good health.

V and J are TRBV2 and TRBJ1-4, with TRBD1 matching over 7 bases. The CDR3 is made up of 13 amino acids. Per germline, CDR1 SNHLY and CDR2 FYNNEI. After removal of 7 bases from V and 7 bases from J, the junction contained 6 bases not matched to a gene. The CDR3 spells CASIAGGSEKLFF. In DNA, the CDR3 is TGTGCCAGCATCGCAGGGGGAAGTGAAAAACTGTTTTTT.

Concerning this clone itself: Mismatch with germline at one junction end may stem from a read error. The chain links TRBV7-7 to TRBJ2-1, with D possibly matching TRBD2 (6 bases). There are 15 residues in the CDR3. From germline, CDR1 is SSHAT and CDR2 FNYEAQ (reference sequence). The DNA for the CDR3 is TGTGCTAGCAGCTTTGCGGGTAGCGGTAACAATGAGCAGTTCTTC. Translated, it gives CASSFAGSGNNEQFF.

This chain joins TRBV5-1 and TRBJ1-4; D is undetermined. CDR3 length: 13 amino acids. CDR1 and CDR2 from the germline V gene are SGHRS and YFSETQ. Trimming pared 5 bases from V and 3 bases from J, leaving 8 bases between. CDR3 DNA: TGCGCCAGCAGAGTAGGCCCTAATGAAAAACTGTTTTTT. Translating gives CASRVGPNEKLFF.

The V and J genes are TRBV5-4 and TRBJ1-1, with TRBD1 as a possible D gene (5 bases). CDR1 and CDR2 (germline): SGHNT, YYREEE (reference sequence). This CDR3 comprises 15 residues. Trimming left V 4 bases short and J 7 bases short, with 20 bases between. The CDR3 DNA reads TGTGCCAGCAGCCCTATAGTGGGGGGTGGTGATGAAGCTTTCTTT. It specifies CASSPIVGGGDEAFF.

The J gene is TRBJ1-2, the V gene TRBV4-1; unclear D gene. Trimming took off 4 bases at V and 10 bases at J, with 13 bases between the two ends. The germline V gene encodes CDR1 MGHRA and CDR2 YSYEKL. There are 12 residues in the CDR3. The CDR3 sequence is CASSPDQRNYTF. The CDR3 DNA follows: TGCGCCAGCAGCCCGGACCAGAGGAACTACACCTTC.

The chain has TRBV28 and TRBJ1-1; D is unresolved. The CDR3 runs 14 residues. V was shortened by 3 bases and J by 3 bases, with 11 bases between the two germline ends. The germline gives CDR1 MDHEN, CDR2 SYDVKM. The CDR3 here is CASSFRLGDTEAFF. The DNA of the CDR3 is TGTGCCAGCAGTTTTCGACTGGGAGACACTGAAGCTTTCTTT.

The chain combines TRBV24-1 with TRBJ2-5; D gene ambiguous. The CDR3 length is 13 residues. Germline values: CDR1 KGHDR, CDR2 SFDVKD. V lost 6 bases to trimming and J lost 5 bases, with 12 bases between them. The chain's CDR3 is CATSQGFSETQYF. DNA for the CDR3: TGTGCCACCAGTCAAGGGTTTAGTGAGACCCAGTACTTC.

J is TRBJ1-2 and V is TRBV29-1; D is perhaps TRBD1 (6 bases). The germline V gene encodes CDR1 SQVTM and CDR2 ANQGSEA. CDR3 length equals 14 residues. V was cut by 3 bases and J by 1 base, with 12 bases left in between. The CDR3 protein is CSVDKGHRNYGYTF. CDR3 nucleotide sequence: TGCAGCGTTGATAAGGGACACCGTAACTATGGCTACACCTTC.

The rearrangement uses TRBV19 and TRBJ1-2; 12 nucleotides line up with TRBD1. The germline V gene has CDR1 LNHDA and CDR2 SQIVND (reference sequence). The CDR3 runs to 15 residues. With 7 bases clipped from V and 8 bases from J, the junction kept 11 bases outside the gene matches. CDR3 sequence reads: CASIPMGQGAGGYTF. The DNA of the CDR3 is TGTGCCAGTATCCCCATGGGACAGGGGGCCGGGGGCTACACCTTC. The full variable domain, its missing parts supplied by reference TRBV19 and TRBJ1-2, is DGGITQSPKYLFRKEGQNVTLSCEQNLNHDAMYWYRQDPGQGLRLIYYSQIVNDFQKGDIAEGYSVSREKKESFPLTVTSAQKNPTAFYLCASIPMGQGAGGYTFGSGTRLTVV.

The chain joins TRBV7-6 to TRBJ2-7; 13 bases line up with TRBD2. The germline gives CDR1 SGHVS, CDR2 FNYEAQ. The CDR3 sequence is 17 residues long. The V segment lost 3 bases and the J segment 2 bases; nucleotides outside the gene matches: 7. This CDR3 is CASSLGTSGTFPYEQYF. In DNA form, the CDR3 reads TGTGCCAGCAGCTTGGGGACTAGCGGGACGTTTCCCTACGAGCAGTACTTC.

The chain combines TRBV5-4 with TRBJ1-4; D perhaps matches TRBD1 (6 bases). This CDR3 is 15 amino acids long. V was pared by 7 bases and J by 4 bases, with 17 bases between. Germline V lookup: CDR1 SGHNT, CDR2 YYREEE (reference sequence). The CDR3 coding sequence is TGTGCCAGCGGATTACGAGGGGGGAATAATGAAAAACTGTTTTTT. Amino acids: CASGLRGGNNEKLFF. Looking up the rest from reference TRBV5-4 and TRBJ1-4 gives the full variable domain: ETGVTQSPTHLIKTRGQQVTLRCSSQSGHNTVSWYQQALGQGPQFIFQYYREEENGRGNFPPRFSGLQFPNYSSELNVNALELDDSALYLCASGLRGGNNEKLFFGSGTQLSVL.

The genes are TRBV23-1 and TRBJ1-6; D is ambiguous. TRBV23-1 is sorted into the ORF group, with uncertain function. The CDR3 runs 14 residues. With 4 bases removed from V and 14 bases from J, the gap between germline ends came to 18 bases. This CDR3 is CASSLLPRAESLHF. In nucleotides, the CDR3 is TGCGCCAGCAGTCTTTTGCCTCGGGCTGAATCCCTCCACTTT.

The V call is TRBV7-4, the J call TRBJ2-3, with D hard to call. Trimming stripped 4 bases from V and 1 base from J, with 9 bases between. Germline loops: CDR1 SGHVT, CDR2 SQSDAQ. CDR3 size: 14 residues. CDR3 sequence (DNA): TGTGCCAGCAGCTCCGAACCGTGCACAGATACGCAGTATTTT. This sequence encodes CASSSEPCTDTQYF.

The chain links TRBV11-1 to TRBJ1-4; no clear D. Germline V CDR1 and CDR2: SGHAT, FQDESV (reference sequence). V was trimmed by 6 bases and J by 6 bases, leaving 14 bases between them. CDR3 length: 14 residues. The CDR3 loop is CASSYDGGYEKLFF. The CDR3 DNA is TGTGCCAGCAGTTACGACGGTGGTTATGAAAAACTGTTTTTT.

This sequence joins TRBV5-4 and TRBJ1-1; a weak D match, TRBD1 (5 bases). The CDR3 runs 14 residues. Per the germline V gene, CDR1 is SGHNT and CDR2 is YYREEE (reference sequence). Trimming removed 0 bases at V and 5 bases at J, with 11 bases between. The CDR3 DNA sequence: TGTGCCAGCAGCTTGGGGGGCATGGGGACTGAAGCTTTCTTT. Encoded protein: CASSLGGMGTEAFF.

The chain joins TRBV2 to TRBJ2-3, with D unclear. This CDR3 has 15 residues. The germline gives CDR1 SNHLY, CDR2 FYNNEI. V was clipped by 7 bases and J by 2 bases, with 16 bases between them. CDR3 bases: TGTGCCAGCACCGAATCCCCCAGGAACACAGATACGCAGTATTTT. This translates into CASTESPRNTDTQYF.

The chain joins TRBV20-1 to TRBJ2-5, with D hard to call. Germline CDR1 reads DFQATT; CDR2 reads SNEGSKA (reference sequence). V lost 3 bases to trimming and J lost 1 base, with 3 bases between them. The CDR3 consists of 11 residues. The CDR3 region is CSASPQETQYF. In nucleotides, the CDR3 is TGCAGTGCTAGCCCCCAAGAGACCCAGTACTTC.

This clone came up a few times. The chain combines TRBV5-1 with TRBJ2-1, with TRBD1 identical over 9 bases. The ends lost 6 bases at V and 1 base at J; junction bases unmatched: 8. This CDR3 is 16 amino acids long. The germline V gene encodes CDR1 SGHRS and CDR2 YFSETQ. Here the CDR3 DNA reads TGCGCCAGCAACCTGGCCGGGACAGGGTCCTACAATGAGCAGTTCTTC. Its protein product is CASNLAGTGSYNEQFF.

This chain connects TRBV27 to TRBJ2-5; 8 bases map to TRBD2. The germline V gene encodes CDR1 MNHEY and CDR2 SMNVEV (reference sequence). The junction had 7 bases not matched to a gene; V was cut back by 6 bases and J by 4 bases. The CDR3 loop spans 14 amino acids. Here the CDR3 DNA reads TGTGCCAGCAGGCGTGCCGCGGGGGGAGAGACCCAGTACTTC. It translates to CASRRAAGGETQYF.

This chain joins TRBV5-4 and TRBJ1-4; 7 nucleotides line up with TRBD1. The V and J ends lost 2 bases and 8 bases, in that order; junction bases with no gene match: 9. Germline V gives CDR1 SGHNT, CDR2 YYREEE (reference sequence). The CDR3 loop spans 15 amino acids. The CDR3 sequence is CASSFSGTAGEKLFF. The CDR3 region has the DNA TGTGCCAGCAGCTTTTCCGGGACAGCTGGCGAAAAACTGTTTTTT.

The chain carries TRBV7-2 and TRBJ2-1, with 7 bases fitting TRBD2. CDR1 is SGHTA and CDR2 is FQGNSA in the germline V gene. The junction had 7 bases not matched to a gene; V was cut back by 5 bases and J by 3 bases. This CDR3 region has 15 residues. DNA for the CDR3: TGTGCCAGCAGCGAGGGATGGGGGGGCTACAATGAGCAGTTCTTC. Its protein product is CASSEGWGGYNEQFF.

The chain has TRBV29-1 and TRBJ1-1; 7 bases are shared with TRBD1. This CDR3 region has 13 residues. The ends lost 4 bases at V and 8 bases at J; junction bases unmatched: 10. Germline V gives CDR1 SQVTM, CDR2 ANQGSEA. The CDR3 is CSVVRGQGREAFF. CDR3 nucleotides: TGCAGCGTTGTAAGGGGGCAGGGTAGGGAAGCTTTCTTT. The complete variable domain, with remaining parts taken from reference TRBV29-1 and TRBJ1-1, reads SAVISQKPSRDICQRGTSLTIQCQVDSQVTMMFWYRQQPGQSLTLIATANQGSEATYESGFVIDKFPISRPNLTFSTLTVSNMSPEDSSIYLCSVVRGQGREAFFGQGTRLTVV.

The chain carries TRBV5-1 and TRBJ1-4; D might be TRBD1 (5 bases). The germline V gene encodes CDR1 SGHRS and CDR2 YFSETQ. Trimming shortened V by 4 bases and J by 7 bases, and 14 bases separated the two germline ends. The CDR3 extends over 14 amino acids. As DNA, the CDR3 is TGCGCCAGCAGCCTGATTGGGCAGGGTGAAAAACTGTTTTTT. Translating it yields CASSLIGQGEKLFF.

The rearrangement uses TRBV30 and TRBJ2-2, with unresolved D. Deletions cut 4 bases from V and 5 bases from J, with 11 bases between. The CDR3 is made up of 13 amino acids. Germline CDR1 reads GTSNPN; CDR2 reads SVGIG (reference sequence). The CDR3 spells CAWTALGTGELFF. The CDR3, as DNA: TGTGCCTGGACGGCTCTTGGGACCGGGGAGCTGTTTTTT.

The chain employs TRBV6-2 or TRBV6-3 and TRBJ1-1, with a possible D match to TRBD1 (5 bases). Germline assignment: CDR1 MNHEY and CDR2 SVGEGT. Trimming pared 2 bases from V and 5 bases from J, leaving 12 bases between. This CDR3 spans 14 amino acids. CDR3 nucleotide sequence: TGTGCCAGCAGTTACGCCGGGGCTCTTACTGAAGCTTTCTTT. It is translated as CASSYAGALTEAFF.

This chain joins TRBV7-9 and TRBJ2-3; D remains ambiguous. CDR1 SEHNR and CDR2 FQNEAQ come from the germline V gene (reference sequence). The CDR3 spans 13 residues. Trimming shortened V by 1 base and J by 2 bases, and 4 bases separated the two germline ends. This chain's CDR3 is CASSLDHTDTQYF. Here the CDR3 DNA reads TGTGCCAGCAGCTTAGACCACACAGATACGCAGTATTTT.